This TCR beta chain came from a study of Ad26.COV2.S vaccination and SARS-CoV-2 variants. Study as a whole: Within the COV1001 Ad26.COV2.S trial arm, the donor was enrolled. Intramuscular Ad26.COV2.S doses were given once or twice, 56 days apart. Study-level findings and limits: Placebo recipients trailed vaccine recipients in spike-specific TCR breadth.

Turning to this clone: Its antigen is as yet unknown.

Documented treatment: 15 to 20 received Ad26.COV2.S at low or high dose, single or two shots; 5 received placebo; per-sample allocation not given. Specimens were obtained on day 63 following the first vaccine or placebo injection. The data were produced by immunoSEQ multiplex PCR, yet TCRdb's version contains in-frame clones alone and is incomplete. The table shows fewer than 500,000 clones, with 85% to 90% occurring only once. The germline V gene has CDR1 SGHRS and CDR2 YFSETQ. This CDR3 spans 16 amino acids. Trimming took 0 bases from V and 4 from J, leaving 14 bases between them. The clonotype originates from a person aged 18-65 years who received the Ad26.COV2.S COVID-19 vaccine or a placebo. This chain links TRBV5-1 with TRBJ2-1; D might be TRBD1 (6 bases). The sequencing used peripheral blood, collected in a trial of Ad26.COV2.S vaccine versus placebo. The CDR3 nucleotides are TGCGCCAGCAGCTTGGGGTGGGGGCTATCATACAATGAGCAGTTCTTC. Translated, it gives CASSLGWGLSYNEQFF.